This T cell receptor (beta chain) was captured by sequencing in a study of blood T cells in healthy people across ages. Trimming took off 1 base at V and 1 base at J, with 10 bases between the two ends. Per germline, CDR1 DFQATT and CDR2 SNEGSKA (reference sequence). The CDR3 totals 14 residues. To note about this clonotype: Its antigen is unknown.

Using a J-beta primer mix together with a sample-barcoded 5' primer, a second PCR was run for 7 to 11 cycles. A minimum of 2.5 million CDR3-containing paired-end reads was obtained for each sample. TCRdb analysed the 5' RACE reads with MiXCR anew, one entry per CDR3 protein. The sample lists 1.5 million or so distinct CDR3 sequences, approximately 38% occurring once. Study-level points and caveats: Higher diversity and more naive CD4+ cells were features of long-lived donors, compared to aged donors.

The sample was blood. The source of this sequence is a woman aged 18-29 years in good health. The chain combines TRBV20-1 with TRBJ1-1; no definite D call. CDR3 coding DNA: TGCAGTGCTAGAGGTCGCCGACAGAACACTGAAGCTTTCTTT. Translation gives CSARGRRQNTEAFF.